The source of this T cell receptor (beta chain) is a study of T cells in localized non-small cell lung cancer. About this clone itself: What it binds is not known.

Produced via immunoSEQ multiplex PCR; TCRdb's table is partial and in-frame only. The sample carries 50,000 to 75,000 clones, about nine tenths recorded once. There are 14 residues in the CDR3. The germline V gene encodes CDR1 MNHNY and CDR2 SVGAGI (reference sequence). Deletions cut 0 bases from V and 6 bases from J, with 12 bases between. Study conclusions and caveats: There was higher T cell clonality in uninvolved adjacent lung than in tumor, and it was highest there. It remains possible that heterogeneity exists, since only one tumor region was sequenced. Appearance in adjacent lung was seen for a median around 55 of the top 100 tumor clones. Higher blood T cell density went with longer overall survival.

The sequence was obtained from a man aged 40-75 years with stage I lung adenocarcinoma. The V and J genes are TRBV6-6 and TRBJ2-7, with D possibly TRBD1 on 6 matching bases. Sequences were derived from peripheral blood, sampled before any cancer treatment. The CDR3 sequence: CASSYSGAGTEQYF. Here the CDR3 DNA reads TGTGCCAGCAGTTACTCGGGGGCAGGTACCGAGCAGTACTTC.